These T cell receptor beta chains were read from a single sample in a study of cytomegalovirus exposure and HLA in healthy donors. Repertoires were generated with immunoSEQ multiplex PCR, while TCRdb's copy carries only in-frame clones and drops some. The table records over 100,000 clones, 74% of them present only once. Sequencing was carried out using PBMCs. The source of these receptors is a human donor in good health. Both conserved end residues are part of each CDR3. A D gene is named only where the DNA matches it firmly. Expanded clones get a size class; other rows say once, few or many, or leave the size out.

clone size	J gene	D gene	V gene	CDR3 protein	CDR3 DNA
.	TRBJ1-2	TRBD1	TRBV4-1	CASSHASGQRYTF	TGCGCCAGCAGCCATGCCTCGGGACAGAGATACACCTTC
.	TRBJ2-5	TRBD2	TRBV28	CASSLLAGEETQYF	TGTGCCAGCAGTTTATTAGCGGGGGAAGAGACCCAGTACTTC
.	TRBJ1-1	.	TRBV7-2	CASSHPGGGTEAFF	TGTGCCAGCAGCCACCCGGGTGGTGGCACTGAAGCTTTCTTT
.	TRBJ2-7	TRBD2	TRBV5-1	CASSPGGLAGEYEQYF	TGCGCCAGCAGCCCTGGGGGACTAGCGGGAGAATACGAGCAGTACTTC
.	TRBJ2-7	.	TRBV5-5	CASSLAQQGLGSSEQYF	TGTGCCAGCAGCTTGGCCCAACAGGGCTTGGGTTCGAGTGAGCAGTACTTC
once	TRBJ1-4	.	TRBV15	CATSREMTAIGEKLFF	TGTGCCACCAGCAGAGAGATGACAGCTATAGGTGAAAAACTGTTTTTT
.	TRBJ1-5	.	TRBV28	CASRRSSQPQHF	TGTGCCAGCAGGAGAAGTAGTCAGCCCCAGCATTTT
few	TRBJ1-4	TRBD1	TRBV28	CASSSDRGRDEKLFF	TGTGCCAGCAGTTCGGACAGGGGACGGGATGAAAAACTGTTTTTT
.	TRBJ2-1	TRBD2	TRBV5-1	CASSRTSGSGGWEQFF	TGCGCCAGCAGCCGGACTAGCGGGAGTGGGGGGTGGGAGCAGTTCTTC
.	TRBJ2-1	TRBD1	TRBV5-1	CASRRTGENEQFF	TGCGCCAGCCGTAGGACAGGGGAGAATGAGCAGTTCTTC
.	TRBJ1-5	.	TRBV6-5	CASSRGDSNQPQHF	TGTGCCAGCAGCCGGGGGGATAGCAATCAGCCCCAGCATTTT
.	TRBJ1-3	.	TRBV30	CAWAEGNFGGNTIYF	TGTGCCTGGGCGGAGGGTAACTTTGGTGGAAACACCATATATTTT
once	TRBJ2-7	TRBD2	TRBV4-1	CASSQSTPSGRNHEQYF	TGCGCCAGCAGCCAATCAACACCTAGCGGGAGGAACCACGAGCAGTACTTC
.	TRBJ1-1	.	TRBV5-8	CASSKQLNTEAFF	TGTGCCAGCAGCAAACAGCTGAACACTGAAGCTTTCTTT
.	TRBJ1-1	.	TRBV2	CASSELRTVASEAFF	TGTGCCAGCAGTGAATTAAGGACAGTAGCTTCTGAAGCTTTCTTT
.	TRBJ1-1	TRBD1	TRBV9	CASTNLREGADTEAFF	TGTGCCAGCACGAACTTACGGGAGGGGGCCGACACTGAAGCTTTCTTT
.	TRBJ2-7	TRBD2	TRBV27	CASSLVAGSGRSSYEQYF	TGTGCCAGCAGTTTAGTAGCGGGTAGCGGGCGTAGCTCCTACGAGCAGTACTTC